This TCR beta chain was sequenced during a study of CD8 T cells in ankylosing spondylitis. The germline CDR1 and CDR2 sequences are MNHNS and SASEGT. CDR3 length: 15 amino acids. Trimming removed 6 bases from V and 4 bases from J; junction bases left unmatched: 8. Study-level points and caveats: Disease-associated clones were reportedly significantly overrepresented in matched ankylosing spondylitis synovial fluid. Apparently characteristic of ankylosing spondylitis blood was a TCR beta motif (about 8 highly homologous variants). Disease-linked clones proved CD8+ and comparatively uncommon in peripheral blood.

This clonotype was counted between two and nine times. What it binds is not known. A quantitative 5'-RACE method, one with molecular barcodes, was used to make TCR beta libraries. One entry per CDR3 protein results from TCRdb running MiXCR on the 5' RACE reads. The sample comprises fewer than 650,000 distinct CDR3 sequences, about an eighth of which are singletons, and under 7.5% rests with the top ten. Sequenced sample: blood, either unsorted or a sorted T cell fraction (not recorded which). The chain is built from TRBV6-1 and TRBJ2-2, with 7 bases fitting TRBD1. The TCR sequence derives from a male donor with ankylosing spondylitis. The CDR3 nucleotides are TGTGCCAGCAGGCCGGGACAGTCGGGCACCGGGGAGCTGTTTTTT. Amino acid sequence: CASRPGQSGTGELFF.